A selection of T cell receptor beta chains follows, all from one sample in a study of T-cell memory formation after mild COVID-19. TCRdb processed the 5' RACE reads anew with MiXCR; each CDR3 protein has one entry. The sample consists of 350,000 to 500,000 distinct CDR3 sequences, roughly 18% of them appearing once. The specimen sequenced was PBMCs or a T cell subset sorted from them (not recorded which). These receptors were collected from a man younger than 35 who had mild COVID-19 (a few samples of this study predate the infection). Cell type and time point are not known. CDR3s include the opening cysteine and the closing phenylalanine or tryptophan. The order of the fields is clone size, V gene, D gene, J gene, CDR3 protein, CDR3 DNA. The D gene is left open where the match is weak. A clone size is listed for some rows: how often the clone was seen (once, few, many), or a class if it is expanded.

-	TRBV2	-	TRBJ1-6	CASSEEMGRNSPLHF	TGTGCCAGCAGTGAGGAGATGGGTAGGAATTCACCCCTCCACTTT
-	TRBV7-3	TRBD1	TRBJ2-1	CASSAQGAYNEQFF	TGTGCCAGCAGCGCCCAGGGGGCCTACAATGAGCAGTTCTTC
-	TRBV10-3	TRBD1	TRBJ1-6	CAISEVGRGNSPLHF	TGTGCCATCAGTGAAGTGGGCAGGGGGAATTCACCCCTCCACTTT
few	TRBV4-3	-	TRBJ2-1	CASSQGQGGSYNEQFF	TGCGCCAGCAGCCAGGGGCAGGGGGGGTCCTACAATGAGCAGTTCTTC
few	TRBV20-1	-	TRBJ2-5	CSAGTRQETQYF	TGCAGTGCTGGGACGAGACAAGAGACCCAGTACTTC
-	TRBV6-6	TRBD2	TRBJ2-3	CASRRPSGATDTQYF	TGTGCCAGCAGGCGCCCTAGCGGGGCCACAGATACGCAGTATTTT
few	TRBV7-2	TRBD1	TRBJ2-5	CASMKDRAEETQYF	TGTGCCAGCATGAAGGACAGGGCTGAGGAGACCCAGTACTTC
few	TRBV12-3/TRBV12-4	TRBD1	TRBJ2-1	CASSPPMGTGASYNEQFF	TGTGCCAGCAGTCCCCCCATGGGTACAGGGGCTAGCTACAATGAGCAGTTCTTC
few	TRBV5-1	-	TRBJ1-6	CASSLAGGNSPLHF	TGCGCCAGCAGCCTGGCGGGAGGGAATTCACCCCTCCACTTT
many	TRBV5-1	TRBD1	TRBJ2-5	CASSSQGTQETQYF	TGCGCCAGCAGCTCACAGGGGACCCAAGAGACCCAGTACTTC
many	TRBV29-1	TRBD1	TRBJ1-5	CSVTGQGDQPQHF	TGCAGCGTAACCGGACAGGGGGATCAGCCCCAGCATTTT
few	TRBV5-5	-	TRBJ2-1	CASRGNGSSYNEQFF	TGTGCCAGCAGAGGTAACGGTAGCTCCTACAATGAGCAGTTCTTC
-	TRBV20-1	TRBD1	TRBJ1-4	CSAWTGGTTNEKLFF	TGCAGTGCTTGGACAGGGGGCACGACTAATGAAAAACTGTTTTTT
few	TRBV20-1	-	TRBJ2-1	CSARATYSPSYNEQFF	TGCAGTGCTAGGGCTACTTACTCTCCATCTTACAATGAGCAGTTCTTC
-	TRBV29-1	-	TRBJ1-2	CSVWSYGYTF	TGCAGCGTTTGGAGCTATGGCTACACCTTC
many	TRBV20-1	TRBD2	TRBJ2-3	CSAIRLAGAGGTDTQYF	TGCAGTGCTATTCGGCTAGCGGGGGCCGGGGGCACAGATACGCAGTATTTT
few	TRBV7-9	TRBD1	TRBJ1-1	CASIRDRALNTEAFF	TGTGCCAGCATCAGGGACAGGGCGCTTAACACTGAAGCTTTCTTT
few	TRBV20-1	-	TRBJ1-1	CSARPQGEAFF	TGCAGTGCTAGACCCCAGGGTGAAGCTTTCTTT
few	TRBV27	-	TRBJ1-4	CASSFGGYLGKLFF	TGTGCCAGCAGTTTTGGGGGATACCTTGGAAAACTGTTTTTT
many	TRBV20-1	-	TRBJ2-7	CSAEGEDSRRDEQYF	TGCAGTGCCGAGGGTGAGGACAGCCGGAGGGACGAGCAGTACTTC
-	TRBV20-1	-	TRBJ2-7	CSATPGLRGRYEQYF	TGCAGTGCTACCCCCGGACTCAGGGGACGATACGAGCAGTACTTC
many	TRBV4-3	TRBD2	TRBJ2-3	CASSQDILAGGYTDTQYF	TGCGCCAGCAGCCAAGATATCCTAGCGGGGGGATACACAGATACGCAGTATTTT
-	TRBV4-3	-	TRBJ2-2	CASSQEQASTGELFF	TGCGCCAGCAGCCAAGAACAGGCGAGCACCGGGGAGCTGTTTTTT
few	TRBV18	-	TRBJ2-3	CASSPETDTQYF	TGTGCCAGCTCACCAGAGACAGATACGCAGTATTTT
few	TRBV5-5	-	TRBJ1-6	CASSLDRLRPLHF	TGTGCCAGCAGCTTGGACAGGCTTAGGCCCCTCCACTTT
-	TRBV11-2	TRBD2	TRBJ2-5	CASSLWASGGVEETQYF	TGTGCCAGCAGCTTATGGGCTAGCGGGGGGGTCGAGGAGACCCAGTACTTC
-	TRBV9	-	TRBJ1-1	CASSVGGLGPEAFF	TGTGCCAGCAGCGTAGGGGGCCTGGGACCCGAAGCTTTCTTT
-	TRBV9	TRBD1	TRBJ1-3	CASSDYGRGLGNTIYF	TGTGCCAGCAGCGACTACGGCAGGGGGCTTGGAAACACCATATATTTT
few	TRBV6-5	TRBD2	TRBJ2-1	CASSRRGSGGLEQFF	TGTGCCAGCAGCCGGCGGGGTAGCGGGGGCTTGGAGCAGTTCTTC
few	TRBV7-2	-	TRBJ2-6	CASSPRGSGGANVLTF	TGTGCCAGCAGTCCTAGAGGGAGCGGTGGGGCCAACGTCCTGACTTTC
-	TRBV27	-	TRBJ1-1	CASSLSSGRPFF	TGTGCCAGCAGTTTATCATCGGGTAGACCTTTCTTT
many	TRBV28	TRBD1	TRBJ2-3	CASSSSGTGVLVDTQYF	TGTGCCAGCAGTTCCTCCGGGACAGGGGTGTTGGTAGATACGCAGTATTTT
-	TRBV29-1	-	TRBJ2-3	CSVVASTDTQYF	TGCAGCGTTGTCGCGAGCACAGATACGCAGTATTTT
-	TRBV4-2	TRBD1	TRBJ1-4	CASSQETGAKNEKLFF	TGTGCCAGCAGCCAAGAAACAGGGGCGAAAAATGAAAAACTGTTTTTT
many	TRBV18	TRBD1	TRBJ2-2	CASSISTGFAGELFF	TGTGCCAGCTCAATCTCGACAGGGTTCGCCGGGGAGCTGTTTTTT
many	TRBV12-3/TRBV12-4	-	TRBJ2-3	CASSWRVLPSTDTQYF	TGTGCCAGCAGTTGGCGTGTACTCCCCAGCACAGATACGCAGTATTTT
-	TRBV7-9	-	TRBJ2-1	CASSPGQHNEQFF	TGTGCCAGCAGCCCTGGACAGCACAATGAGCAGTTCTTC
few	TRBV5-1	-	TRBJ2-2	CASSPRDLNTGELFF	TGCGCCAGCAGCCCCCGGGACTTGAACACCGGGGAGCTGTTTTTT
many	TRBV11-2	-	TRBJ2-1	CASSFDDRRNEQFF	TGTGCCAGCAGCTTTGATGACAGACGCAATGAGCAGTTCTTC
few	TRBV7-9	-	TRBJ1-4	CASSRLFRGQEKLFF	TGTGCCAGCAGCCGCCTTTTTAGGGGCCAGGAAAAACTGTTTTTT
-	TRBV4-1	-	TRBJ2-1	CASSQPSSGNNEQFF	TGCGCCAGCAGCCAGCCGAGCAGTGGGAACAATGAGCAGTTCTTC
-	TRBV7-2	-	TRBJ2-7	CASSLAAGGPEGYEQYF	TGTGCCAGCAGCTTAGCGGCAGGCGGGCCGGAGGGCTACGAGCAGTACTTC
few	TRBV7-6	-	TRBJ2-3	CASSSVFEQRVNTQYF	TGTGCCAGCAGCTCCGTGTTCGAACAACGCGTTAATACGCAGTATTTT
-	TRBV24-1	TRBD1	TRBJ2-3	CATSDSGTVTDTQYF	TGTGCCACCAGTGACTCCGGGACAGTCACAGATACGCAGTATTTT
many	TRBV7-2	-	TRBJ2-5	CASSLNGGASAETQYF	TGTGCCAGCAGCTTAAATGGGGGGGCCTCCGCAGAGACCCAGTACTTC
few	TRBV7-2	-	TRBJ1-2	CASSRGVLNYGYTF	TGTGCCAGCAGCAGGGGAGTGCTTAACTATGGCTACACCTTC
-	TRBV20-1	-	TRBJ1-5	CSARNHARAEPQHF	TGCAGTGCTCGTAATCATGCCCGGGCCGAACCCCAGCATTTT
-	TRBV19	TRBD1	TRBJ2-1	CASSITGGDFNEQFF	TGTGCCAGTAGCATCACAGGGGGCGACTTCAATGAGCAGTTCTTC
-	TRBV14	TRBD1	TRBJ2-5	CASSPWTGEKETQYF	TGTGCCAGCAGCCCCTGGACAGGGGAAAAGGAGACCCAGTACTTC
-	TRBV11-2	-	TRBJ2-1	CASSWAGGDEQFF	TGTGCCAGCAGCTGGGCAGGGGGGGATGAGCAGTTCTTC
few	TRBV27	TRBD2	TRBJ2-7	CASSKGLAYEQYF	TGTGCCAGCAGTAAAGGACTAGCCTACGAGCAGTACTTC
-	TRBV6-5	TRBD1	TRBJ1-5	CASRPGQENQPQHF	TGTGCCAGCAGACCCGGACAGGAGAATCAGCCCCAGCATTTT
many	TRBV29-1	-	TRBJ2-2	CSVVSPTFGELFF	TGCAGCGTTGTGTCCCCCACGTTCGGGGAGCTGTTTTTT
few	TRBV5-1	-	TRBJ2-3	CASSLSVGFTDTQYF	TGCGCCAGCAGCTTAAGCGTTGGGTTCACAGATACGCAGTATTTT
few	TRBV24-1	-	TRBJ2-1	CATSDSLGSSYNEQFF	TGTGCCACCAGTGATTCCCTCGGGAGTTCCTACAATGAGCAGTTCTTC